What follows is one T cell receptor (beta chain) and its context. Germline loops: CDR1 LGHDT, CDR2 YNNKEL (reference sequence). The CDR3 has 17 amino acids. Trimming at V came to 4 bases and at J to 4 bases, leaving 6 bases not matched to a gene. This specimen comes from a study of blood T cell repertoires in COVID-19. Overall study context: T cells, B-cell-depleted T cells, or PBMCs supplied cDNA or gDNA.

In the original analysis: Estimation of nucleated cell counts relied on the amplification of reference gene primers. TCRdb keeps only in-frame clones here, not all; method: immunoSEQ multiplex PCR. D and trimming were read from the DNA, whereas the V and J calls and clone size are those reported in that table. The sample carries approximately 160,000 clones, about 86% recorded once. The sample consisted of peripheral blood. The chain couples TRBV3-1 (or the pseudogene TRBV3-2) to TRBJ2-3; 15 bases align to TRBD2. This receptor was taken from a woman aged 80 or over with acute or convalescent COVID-19. This CDR3 is CASSRGLAGGSADTQYF. In DNA form, the CDR3 reads TGTGCCAGCAGCCGAGGACTAGCGGGAGGGAGTGCAGATACGCAGTATTTT.